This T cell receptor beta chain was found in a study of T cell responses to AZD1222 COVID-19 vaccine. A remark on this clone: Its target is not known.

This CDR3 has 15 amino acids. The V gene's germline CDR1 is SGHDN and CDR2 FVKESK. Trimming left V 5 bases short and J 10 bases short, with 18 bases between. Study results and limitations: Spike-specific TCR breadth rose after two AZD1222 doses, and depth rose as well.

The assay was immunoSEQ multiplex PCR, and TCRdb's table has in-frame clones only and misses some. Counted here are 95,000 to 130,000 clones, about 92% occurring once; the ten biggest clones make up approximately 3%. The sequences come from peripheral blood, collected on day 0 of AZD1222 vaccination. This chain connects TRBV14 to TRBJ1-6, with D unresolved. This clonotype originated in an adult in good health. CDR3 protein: CASSVQVLGSSPLHF. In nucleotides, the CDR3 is TGTGCCAGCAGCGTCCAAGTCCTGGGTTCCTCACCCCTCCACTTT.